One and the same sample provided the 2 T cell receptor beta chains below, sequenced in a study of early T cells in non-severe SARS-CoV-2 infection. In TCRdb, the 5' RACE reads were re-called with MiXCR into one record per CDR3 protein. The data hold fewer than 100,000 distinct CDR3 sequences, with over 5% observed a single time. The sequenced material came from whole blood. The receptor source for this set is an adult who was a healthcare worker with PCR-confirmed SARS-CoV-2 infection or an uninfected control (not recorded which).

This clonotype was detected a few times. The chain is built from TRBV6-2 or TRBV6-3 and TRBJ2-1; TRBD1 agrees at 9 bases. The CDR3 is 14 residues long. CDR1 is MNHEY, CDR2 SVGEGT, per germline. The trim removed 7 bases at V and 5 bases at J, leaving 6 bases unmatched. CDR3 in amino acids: CASIRTGDNNEQFF. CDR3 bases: TGTGCCAGCATCCGGACAGGGGACAACAATGAGCAGTTCTTC.

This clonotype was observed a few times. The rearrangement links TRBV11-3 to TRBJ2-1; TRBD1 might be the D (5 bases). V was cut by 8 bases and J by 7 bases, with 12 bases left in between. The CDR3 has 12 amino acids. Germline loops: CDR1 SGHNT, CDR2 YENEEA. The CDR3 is CASGQGVNEQFF. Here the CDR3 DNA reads TGTGCCAGCGGCCAGGGTGTTAATGAGCAGTTCTTC. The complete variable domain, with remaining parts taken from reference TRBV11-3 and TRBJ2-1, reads EAGVVQSPRYKIIEKKQPVAFWCNPISGHNTLYWYLQNLGQGPELLIRYENEEAVDDSQLPKDRFSAERLKGVDSTLKIQPAELGDSAVYLCASGQGVNEQFFGPGTRLTVL.